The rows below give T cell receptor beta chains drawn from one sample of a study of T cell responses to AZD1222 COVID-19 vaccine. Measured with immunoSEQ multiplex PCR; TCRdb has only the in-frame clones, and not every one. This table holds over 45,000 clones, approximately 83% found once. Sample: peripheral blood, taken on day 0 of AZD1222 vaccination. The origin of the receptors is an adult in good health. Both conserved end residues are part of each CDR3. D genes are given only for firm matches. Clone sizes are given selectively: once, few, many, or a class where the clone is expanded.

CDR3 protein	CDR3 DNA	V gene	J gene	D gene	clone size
CASSSYETDTQYF	TGTGCCAGCAGTTCCTACGAGACAGATACGCAGTATTTT	TRBV6-2/TRBV6-3	TRBJ2-3	-	-
CASSLRRLAGGYNEQFF	TGTGCCAGCAGCCTGAGACGACTAGCGGGAGGGTACAATGAGCAGTTCTTC	TRBV21-1	TRBJ2-1	-	-
CASSQGTSGENPDEQYF	TGTGCCAGCAGCCAAGGGACTAGCGGGGAGAACCCTGACGAGCAGTACTTC	TRBV4-2	TRBJ2-7	TRBD2	-
CASTRPGNQLRAEKLFF	TGTGCCAGCACCCGCCCGGGGAACCAACTGAGGGCCGAAAAACTGTTTTTT	TRBV28	TRBJ1-4	-	-
CASSLDGGTDYYGYTF	TGTGCCAGCAGCTTAGACGGTGGGACAGATTACTATGGCTACACCTTC	TRBV7-3	TRBJ1-2	TRBD1	-
CASSYSGGTFYEQYF	TGTGCCAGCAGTTACTCTGGCGGGACCTTCTACGAGCAGTACTTC	TRBV6-2/TRBV6-3	TRBJ2-7	-	once
CASRHRGFLYGYTF	TGTGCCAGCAGACACAGGGGGTTCCTCTATGGCTACACCTTC	TRBV6-5	TRBJ1-2	TRBD1	-
CASSLSRAYGYTF	TGTGCCAGCAGCTTAAGCCGCGCCTATGGCTACACCTTC	TRBV7-9	TRBJ1-2	-	-
CATSDLPRDRANTGELFF	TGTGCCACCAGTGATTTGCCGAGGGACAGGGCGAACACCGGGGAGCTGTTTTTT	TRBV24-1	TRBJ2-2	TRBD1	few
CASTLDRGLPEAFF	TGTGCCAGCACCCTGGACAGGGGGTTACCTGAAGCTTTCTTT	TRBV2	TRBJ1-1	TRBD1	-
CASSQAGGRRDPEAFF	TGCGCCAGCAGCCAAGCGGGAGGCAGGAGGGACCCTGAAGCTTTCTTT	TRBV4-1	TRBJ1-1	-	-
CASSLPDRNNSPLHF	TGTGCCAGCAGTTTACCCGACAGAAATAATTCACCCCTCCACTTT	TRBV28	TRBJ1-6	-	-
CASSSHGADGEAFF	TGTGCCAGTAGCTCCCATGGTGCGGATGGTGAAGCTTTCTTT	TRBV19	TRBJ1-1	-	-
CASSQNSGGGETQYF	TGTGCCAGCAGCCAAAACTCGGGCGGGGGGGAGACCCAGTACTTC	TRBV3-1/TRBV3-2	TRBJ2-5	TRBD2	-
CASSLDPTGEKLFF	TGTGCCAGCAGCTTAGATCCTACAGGGGAAAAACTGTTTTTT	TRBV7-9	TRBJ1-4	-	-
CASSYRLGLEETQYF	TGTGCCAGCAGTTACCGGCTGGGTTTGGAGGAGACCCAGTACTTC	TRBV6-5	TRBJ2-5	-	-
CASSLIANTGELFF	TGTGCCAGCAGCTTAATAGCGAACACCGGGGAGCTGTTTTTT	TRBV7-6	TRBJ2-2	-	-
CAITSRTSGSGRDLNTGELFF	TGTGCCATCACCTCCCGGACTAGCGGGAGTGGGAGGGACTTGAACACCGGGGAGCTGTTTTTT	TRBV10-3	TRBJ2-2	TRBD2	-
CASHPMGQFQGGELFF	TGTGCCAGCCATCCCATGGGTCAGTTCCAGGGCGGGGAGCTGTTTTTT	TRBV19	TRBJ2-2	-	-
CATSGRGAVYEQYF	TGTGCCACCAGCGGCCGAGGGGCGGTCTACGAGCAGTACTTC	TRBV15	TRBJ2-7	-	-
CASSIRGDEQFF	TGTGCCAGTAGTATAAGGGGAGATGAGCAGTTCTTC	TRBV19	TRBJ2-1	-	-
CASSVPGTGVRNEQFF	TGTGCCAGCAGTGTACCCGGGACAGGGGTCAGAAATGAGCAGTTCTTC	TRBV28	TRBJ2-1	TRBD1	-
CAISEDGNQPQHF	TGTGCCATCAGTGAAGACGGGAATCAGCCCCAGCATTTT	TRBV10-3	TRBJ1-5	-	-
CASSLGIGQGYGYTF	TGTGCCAGCAGCTTAGGGATTGGACAGGGGTATGGCTACACCTTC	TRBV7-2	TRBJ1-2	TRBD1	-
CASTPPYRDRVYGELFF	TGTGCCAGCACCCCCCCCTACCGGGACAGGGTGTACGGGGAGCTGTTTTTT	TRBV12-1	TRBJ2-2	-	-
CASSPQDRRTTGELFF	TGTGCCAGCAGCCCTCAGGACCGAAGAACCACCGGGGAGCTGTTTTTT	TRBV7-2	TRBJ2-2	-	-
CASSLQGQLEYF	TGTGCCAGCAGTTTACAGGGACAGCTCGAGTACTTC	TRBV28	TRBJ2-4	TRBD1	-
CVPPRRQGSSYEQYF	TGTGTCCCACCCCGCCGACAGGGGTCCTCCTACGAGCAGTACTTC	TRBV7-3	TRBJ2-7	TRBD1	-
CSVVVQGSNEQYF	TGCAGCGTTGTTGTACAGGGGTCCAACGAGCAGTACTTC	TRBV29-1	TRBJ2-7	TRBD1	-
CASSLGGNTIYF	TGTGCCAGCAGTTTGGGGGGTAACACCATATATTTT	TRBV28	TRBJ1-3	-	-
CASSAAGLEQFF	TGTGCCAGCAGTGCAGCGGGACTCGAGCAGTTCTTC	TRBV6-2/TRBV6-3	TRBJ2-1	TRBD2	-
CASSISGQIQETQYF	TGTGCCAGTAGTATTTCCGGGCAGATACAAGAGACCCAGTACTTC	TRBV19	TRBJ2-5	-	-
CASSPEWGLAGAYEQYF	TGTGCCAGCAGCCCGGAGTGGGGACTAGCGGGGGCCTACGAGCAGTACTTC	TRBV9	TRBJ2-7	TRBD2	-
CAISEPRINEQFF	TGTGCCATCAGTGAGCCAAGGATCAATGAGCAGTTCTTC	TRBV10-3	TRBJ2-1	-	once
CASSSYRDASNEQFF	TGTGCCAGCAGCTCGTACCGGGACGCCTCCAATGAGCAGTTCTTC	TRBV11-3	TRBJ2-1	-	-
CASSPGGGATNEKLFF	TGTGCCAGCAGCCCGGGTGGGGGAGCAACTAATGAAAAACTGTTTTTT	TRBV5-6	TRBJ1-4	-	-
CASSQYTRLSYNEQFF	TGTGCCAGCAGCCAATATACTAGACTCTCCTACAATGAGCAGTTCTTC	TRBV4-2	TRBJ2-1	-	-
CASSYLSADTQYF	TGTGCCAGCAGTTACCTATCGGCGGATACGCAGTATTTT	TRBV6-2/TRBV6-3	TRBJ2-3	-	-
CASSLGQGFREKLFF	TGTGCCAGCAGCTTGGGACAGGGCTTTCGTGAAAAACTGTTTTTT	TRBV5-8	TRBJ1-4	TRBD1	-
CATSGPVGGITDTQYF	TGTGCCACCAGCGGCCCGGTTGGGGGAATCACAGATACGCAGTATTTT	TRBV15	TRBJ2-3	-	-
CASSYVRGLGDTDTQYF	TGTGCCAGCAGTTACGTCCGGGGACTAGGTGACACAGATACGCAGTATTTT	TRBV6-2/TRBV6-3	TRBJ2-3	TRBD2	-
CASSEGVNYGYTF	TGTGCCAGCAGTGAGGGGGTTAACTATGGCTACACCTTC	TRBV2	TRBJ1-2	-	-
CASSILARPTNEQFF	TGTGCCAGCAGCATACTAGCGAGGCCCACCAATGAGCAGTTCTTC	TRBV27	TRBJ2-1	TRBD2	-
CASSDTVVNTEAFF	TGTGCCAGCAGTGACACGGTTGTGAACACTGAAGCTTTCTTT	TRBV2	TRBJ1-1	-	-
CASSQGQGRYEQYF	TGTGCCAGCAGCCAGGGACAGGGACGGTACGAGCAGTACTTC	TRBV5-6	TRBJ2-7	TRBD1	-
CASSLDGRVGTDEKLFF	TGTGCCAGCAGCTTAGATGGCAGGGTAGGAACGGATGAAAAACTGTTTTTT	TRBV7-8	TRBJ1-4	-	-
CASSQGTGGQQFF	TGTGCCAGCAGCCAAGGGACAGGGGGCCAGCAGTTCTTC	TRBV3-1/TRBV3-2	TRBJ2-1	TRBD1	once
CASSQDLRGNTEAFF	TGCGCCAGCAGCCAAGATTTGAGGGGAAACACTGAAGCTTTCTTT	TRBV4-1	TRBJ1-1	-	-
CASSQSSTGELFF	TGTGCCAGCAGCCAAAGCTCTACCGGGGAGCTGTTTTTT	TRBV3-1/TRBV3-2	TRBJ2-2	-	-
CASSEGEAGYNEQFF	TGTGCCAGCAGTGAAGGGGAAGCGGGTTACAATGAGCAGTTCTTC	TRBV6-1	TRBJ2-1	-	medium-sized
CASSLGGINYEQYF	TGTGCCAGCAGCTTAGGAGGCATTAACTACGAGCAGTACTTC	TRBV7-9	TRBJ2-7	-	-
CASSPNVDDEQFF	TGTGCCAGCTCACCAAATGTCGATGATGAGCAGTTCTTC	TRBV18	TRBJ2-1	-	-
CASQGPSNSPLHF	TGTGCCAGCCAAGGTCCGTCTAATTCACCCCTCCACTTT	TRBV9	TRBJ1-6	-	-
CAISASGQNNSPLHF	TGTGCCATCAGTGCCTCGGGACAGAATAATTCACCCCTCCACTTT	TRBV10-3	TRBJ1-6	TRBD1	once
CASSAQGASNEQFF	TGTGCCAGCAGCGCACAGGGGGCGAGCAATGAGCAGTTCTTC	TRBV9	TRBJ2-1	TRBD1	-